This TCR beta chain was identified in a study of T cells after yellow fever vaccination (dated by TCRdb to about 2019). Regarding the complete study: Libraries from fractions with low cell numbers were prepared with the SMART-Seq v4 Ultra Low Input RNA kit. To follow T-cell clones before and after primary and booster YFV17D yellow fever vaccination, bulk TCR alpha and beta repertoires were sequenced over time. Two healthy male donors, one aged 18 to 30 and one aged 30 to 40 years, made up the cohort. Blood samples were taken at several timepoints before and after primary and secondary immunization, and bulk PBMC replicates and cell subsets were isolated.

TCR cDNA was synthesized by 5'RACE template switching, which introduced a universal primer site and unique molecular identifiers. Priming of cDNA synthesis was performed from both the TCR alpha and TCR beta constant segments. Libraries were amplified in two PCR steps, with sample barcodes and sequencing adapters added in the second step. Sequencing of the libraries was done on either Illumina HiSeq 2500 (2x100 bp) or NovaSeq (2x150 bp). In the authors' own workflow: MIGEC handled demultiplexing of reads and collapsing into UMI consensus sequences, while MiXCR performed V(D)J alignment. Vaccine-responding clonotypes were identified with edgeR using replicate PBMC samples, with FDR below 0.01 and a log2 fold change above 5 up to day 15 being required. CD4 or CD8 identity was assigned to each bulk clonotype according to whether the clonotype was present at higher abundance in the sequenced CD4 repertoire or the sequenced CD8 repertoire. TCRdb applied fastp at Q25 and MiXCR to the public reads, then kept only in-frame beta chains. For every CDR3 protein sequence, its rows merge into one entry that carries the most common genes and DNA. Here the V and J calls rest on TCRdb's processing, not on the authors' analysis. A total of hundreds of thousands of distinct CDR3 sequences appear in this sample, 8.7% of them only once. The top ten hold approximately 18% of the sample.

V was cut back by 5 bases and J by 2 bases, leaving a gap of 9 bases between them. The CDR3 runs 14 residues from the cysteine to the phenylalanine. The retained sequence is limited to the CDR3, 42 bases, with the frame set at the first base. The sample's treatment or condition label, decoded: live attenuated yellow fever vaccine strain. At each blood-draw timepoint, two biological replicates of bulk PBMCs were obtained. A standard Ficoll-Paque protocol was used to isolate PBMCs from peripheral blood. RNA was extracted with TriZol from bulk PBMCs, CD4 and CD8 fractions, and dextramer-positive and dextramer-negative fractions. Summary of the overall study and its limitations: Computational filtering was needed because FACS-sorted repertoires could contain abundant contaminating clonotypes from the bulk population. Most clones expanded after primary vaccination were re-detected after the booster (96% of CD4 and 88% of CD8), suggesting broad memory maintenance. A small fraction of clonotypes showed up in both the CD4 and CD8 compartments, probably as a result of convergent recombination. Compared with the primary T-cell response, the secondary T-cell response was weaker but faster, peaking on day 5 rather than day 15. The study included only a couple of donors, which limits how far the findings can be generalized.

Comments on this clonotype: No antigen is known for it. The input lacks base qualities; no much larger clone sits a single base away.

Sequences were derived from PBMCs, sampled on the day of the first yellow fever vaccination. This chain joins TRBV12-3 or TRBV12-4 to TRBJ2-2; no D gene is confidently identified. This receptor was identified in a man younger than 30 who received the YFV17D yellow fever vaccine. The DNA sequence follows: TGTGCCAGCAGTCGGGTCAGTAACACCGGGGAGCTGTTTTTT. The encoded protein is CASSRVSNTGELFF.